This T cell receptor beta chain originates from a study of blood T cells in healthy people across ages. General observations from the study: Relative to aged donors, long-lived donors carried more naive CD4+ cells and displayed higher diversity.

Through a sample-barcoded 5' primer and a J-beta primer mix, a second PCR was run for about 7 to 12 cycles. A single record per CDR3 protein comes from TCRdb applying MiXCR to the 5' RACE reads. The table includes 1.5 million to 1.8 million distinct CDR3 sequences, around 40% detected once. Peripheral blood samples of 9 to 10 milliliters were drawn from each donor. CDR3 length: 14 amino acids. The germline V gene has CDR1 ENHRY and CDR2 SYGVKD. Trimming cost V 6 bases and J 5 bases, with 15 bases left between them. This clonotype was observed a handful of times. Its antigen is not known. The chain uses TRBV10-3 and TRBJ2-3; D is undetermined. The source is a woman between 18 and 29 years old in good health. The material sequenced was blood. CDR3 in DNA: TGTGCCATCAGAAACCAGCACCTTGTAGATACGCAGTATTTT. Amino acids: CAIRNQHLVDTQYF.